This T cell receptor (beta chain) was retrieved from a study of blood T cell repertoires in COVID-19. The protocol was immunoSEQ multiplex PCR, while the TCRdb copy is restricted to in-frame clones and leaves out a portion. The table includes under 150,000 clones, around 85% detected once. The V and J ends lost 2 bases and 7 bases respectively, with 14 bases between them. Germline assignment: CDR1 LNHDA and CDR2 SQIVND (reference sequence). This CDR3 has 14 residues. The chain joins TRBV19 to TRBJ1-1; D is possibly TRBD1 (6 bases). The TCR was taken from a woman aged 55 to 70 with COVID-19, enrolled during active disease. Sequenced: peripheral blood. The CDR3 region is CASSIFGRGNEAFF. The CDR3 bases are TGTGCCAGTAGTATATTCGGCAGGGGTAATGAAGCTTTCTTT.